This TCR beta chain is drawn from a study of blood T cell repertoires in COVID-19. Overall study: COVID-19 samples, acute and convalescent, were from the United States, Italy and Spain.

Source study methods: For nucleated cells, counts were estimated from reference gene primer amplification. Assay used: immunoSEQ multiplex PCR; TCRdb lists only in-frame clones, some missing. The V and J calls and the clone size are those of that table, but D and trimming were determined from the DNA. The table lists 150,000 to 170,000 clones, about 90% of them singletons. CDR3 length equals 14 residues. The germline CDR1 and CDR2 sequences are MNHEY and SVGAGI. V was clipped by 9 bases and J by 6 bases; unmatched bases: 13. Sequenced material: peripheral blood. The rearrangement joins TRBV6-5 to TRBJ2-7, with 8 bases aligning to TRBD2. This receptor was identified in a man aged 50-60 years with acute or convalescent COVID-19. Here the CDR3 DNA reads TGTGCCAGTGGTACTAGCGGATCGCGGGGCGAGCAGTACTTC. Amino acids: CASGTSGSRGEQYF.